These T cell receptor beta chains were read from a single sample in a study of response to subunit inactivated influenza vaccine. TCRdb re-called the RT-PCR reads through MiXCR, storing one row per CDR3 protein. Seen here are 300,000 to 350,000 distinct CDR3 sequences, roughly 22% observed once, and the top ten hold around a tenth. The specimen was PBMCs from blood, collected about 20 months after vaccination. All receptors come from a man aged 50 to 75 who received an inactivated influenza vaccine. The CDR3 runs from the conserved cysteine through the conserved F or W. The order of the fields is clone size, V gene, CDR3 length, J gene, D gene, CDR3 protein, CDR3 DNA. The D gene is left open where the match is weak. Only part of the rows carry a size: once, few, many, or a class if the clone is expanded.

>few|TRBV6-1|15|TRBJ1-3|.
CASQHDSLTGNTIYF
TGTGCCAGCCAGCACGATTCGCTCACTGGAAACACCATATATTTT
>.|TRBV6-1|16|TRBJ2-1|TRBD2
CASSESWREGQNEQFF
TGTGCCAGCAGTGAAAGCTGGCGGGAGGGCCAGAATGAGCAGTTCTTC
>.|TRBV10-2|15|TRBJ1-2|TRBD1
CASSGQGTSNYGYTF
TGCGCCAGCAGTGGACAGGGGACCTCTAACTATGGCTACACCTTC
>few|TRBV20-1|12|TRBJ1-3|.
CSARGYGNTIYF
TGCAGTGCTCGGGGATATGGAAACACCATATATTTT
>few|TRBV13|13|TRBJ2-5|.
CASSLSPWETQYF
TGTGCCAGCAGCTTATCCCCCTGGGAGACCCAGTACTTC
>.|TRBV30|14|TRBJ2-3|TRBD2
CAWSLAGASDTQYF
TGTGCCTGGAGCCTCGCGGGAGCGTCAGATACGCAGTATTTT
>.|TRBV5-1|13|TRBJ1-6|.
CASRIGLNSPLHF
TGCGCCAGCAGAATAGGGCTAAATTCACCCCTCCACTTT
>many|TRBV4-1|17|TRBJ1-1|TRBD1
CASSQPGQRRRTTEAFF
TGCGCCAGCAGCCAACCGGGACAGCGACGAAGAACCACTGAAGCTTTCTTT
>many|TRBV24-1|16|TRBJ1-1|TRBD1
CATRAGTGVMNTEAFF
TGTGCCACCAGAGCCGGGACAGGGGTCATGAACACTGAAGCTTTCTTT
>.|TRBV7-9|19|TRBJ2-6|.
CASSVKMSGAYSGANVLTF
TGTGCCAGCAGCGTGAAGATGTCAGGGGCCTACTCTGGGGCCAACGTCCTGACTTTC
>.|TRBV28|16|TRBJ1-4|TRBD1
CASSLETGSTNEKLFF
TGTGCCAGCAGTTTAGAGACAGGGTCAACTAATGAAAAACTGTTTTTT
>few|TRBV4-3|18|TRBJ2-3|TRBD1
CASSQDRWTGRPTDTQYF
TGCGCCAGCAGCCAAGATCGGTGGACAGGGCGCCCCACAGATACGCAGTATTTT
>few|TRBV6-5|17|TRBJ2-5|TRBD1
CASSFLRDRGPQETQYF
TGTGCCAGCAGTTTCCTCCGGGACAGGGGACCCCAAGAGACCCAGTACTTC
>once|TRBV21-1|15|TRBJ2-5|.
CASSNRDRGRETQYF
TGTGCCAGCAGCAACCGGGACAGGGGGCGTGAGACCCAGTACTTC
>many|TRBV5-1|13|TRBJ1-4|.
CASRRKSGEKLFF
TGCGCCAGCAGAAGGAAGTCGGGGGAAAAACTGTTTTTT
>.|TRBV7-2|15|TRBJ1-1|.
CASSPYGGAESKAFF
TGTGCCAGCAGCCCATACGGGGGCGCTGAGTCAAAAGCTTTCTTT
>.|TRBV6-1|14|TRBJ1-3|.
CASSDGGSGNTIYF
TGTGCCAGCAGTGACGGGGGCTCTGGAAACACCATATATTTT
>.|TRBV7-9|15|TRBJ1-1|.
CASSLVRILATEAFF
TGTGCCAGCAGCTTAGTAAGGATCTTGGCCACTGAAGCTTTCTTT
>few|TRBV27|15|TRBJ1-5|TRBD1
CASSLGGTGGQPQHF
TGTGCCAGCAGTTTAGGAGGGACAGGGGGTCAGCCCCAGCATTTT
>few|TRBV12-3/TRBV12-4|12|TRBJ2-1|.
CASSSLGYEQFF
TGTGCCAGCAGTTCCCTAGGCTATGAGCAGTTCTTC
>.|TRBV5-1|12|TRBJ2-2|.
CASCLPGGELFF
TGCGCCAGCTGCTTGCCCGGTGGTGAGCTGTTTTTT
>.|TRBV20-1|14|TRBJ1-1|.
CSADTGGAYSEAFF
TGCAGTGCCGACACCGGGGGGGCTTACAGTGAAGCTTTCTTT
>few|TRBV5-1|16|TRBJ2-2|TRBD1
CASTAALTGAGGELFF
TGCGCCAGCACCGCCGCCTTGACAGGGGCGGGCGGGGAGCTGTTTTTT
>.|TRBV10-3|12|TRBJ2-3|.
CAISSGLDTQYF
TGTGCCATCAGTTCAGGGTTGGATACGCAGTATTTT
>.|TRBV20-1|14|TRBJ1-2|.
CSVTRPGTNYGYTF
TGCAGTGTCACTCGACCGGGAACTAACTATGGCTACACCTTC
>.|TRBV29-1|13|TRBJ2-2|TRBD1
CSAVTGGVGELFF
TGCAGCGCAGTGACAGGGGGGGTCGGGGAGCTGTTTTTT
>.|TRBV27|15|TRBJ2-1|TRBD2
CASRGGTSAYNEQFF
TGTGCCAGCAGGGGTGGGACTAGCGCATACAATGAGCAGTTCTTC
>few|TRBV15|16|TRBJ1-4|.
CATSRDITATNEKLFF
TGTGCCACCAGCAGGGACATAACTGCAACTAATGAAAAACTGTTTTTT
>.|TRBV20-1|14|TRBJ1-4|TRBD1
CSAGGGRGGEELFF
TGCAGTGCCGGAGGGGGCAGGGGTGGGGAAGAACTGTTTTTT
>.|TRBV20-1|11|TRBJ2-7|.
CSARWYGANYF
TGCAGTGCTAGATGGTATGGCGCCAATTACTTC
>few|TRBV3-1|14|TRBJ1-2|TRBD1
CASSSRTGGHGYTF
TGTGCCAGCAGCTCGAGGACAGGGGGCCATGGCTACACCTTC
>few|TRBV30|13|TRBJ1-5|.
CAWSQGHNQPQHF
TGTGCCTGGAGTCAGGGGCACAATCAGCCCCAGCATTTT
>few|TRBV6-5|15|TRBJ2-1|.
CASSYVAHSYNEQFF
TGTGCCAGCAGTTACGTAGCGCACTCCTACAATGAGCAGTTCTTC
>few|TRBV7-2|13|TRBJ1-2|.
CASSLVGEYGYTF
TGTGCCAGCAGCTTAGTCGGGGAGTATGGCTACACCTTC
>few|TRBV11-2|15|TRBJ1-2|.
CASSPGSSGSKGYTF
TGTGCCAGCAGCCCGGGTTCCAGCGGATCGAAGGGCTACACCTTC
>few|TRBV30|14|TRBJ1-3|.
CAWRLQGSGNTIYF
TGTGCCTGGAGACTACAGGGTTCTGGAAACACCATATATTTT
>.|TRBV28|16|TRBJ1-1|.
CASSPYWGRERTEAFF
TGTGCCAGCAGCCCTTACTGGGGTCGAGAGAGGACTGAAGCTTTCTTT
>few|TRBV12-2|18|TRBJ1-6|.
CASRLRVRIRDRNSPLHF
TGTGCAAGTCGCTTAAGAGTTAGGATCCGGGACAGAAATTCACCCCTCCACTTT
>few|TRBV4-3|16|TRBJ1-2|.
CASSQDQTGPTYGYTF
TGCGCCAGCAGCCAAGATCAGACAGGCCCGACGTATGGCTACACCTTC
>.|TRBV7-8|14|TRBJ2-1|.
CASSRPDYNNEQFF
TGTGCCAGCAGCCGACCCGACTACAACAATGAGCAGTTCTTC
>.|TRBV10-3|15|TRBJ2-1|TRBD1
CAINRDSISYNEQFF
TGTGCCATCAATAGGGACAGCATCTCCTACAATGAGCAGTTCTTC
>.|TRBV12-3/TRBV12-4|16|TRBJ2-1|.
CASSPTEATPYNEQFF
TGTGCCAGCAGTCCAACCGAAGCGACACCCTACAATGAGCAGTTCTTC
>few|TRBV30|12|TRBJ1-3|.
CAWSYSGNTIYF
TGTGCCTGGAGTTACTCTGGAAACACCATATATTTT
>.|TRBV12-3/TRBV12-4|15|TRBJ2-5|TRBD1
CASRTGTEVGETQYF
TGTGCCAGCAGAACCGGGACAGAAGTAGGGGAGACCCAGTACTTC
>once|TRBV20-1|16|TRBJ2-7|.
CSAPKPRDWINYEQYF
TGCAGTGCCCCGAAACCCCGGGACTGGATTAACTACGAGCAGTACTTC
>few|TRBV20-1|17|TRBJ2-6|TRBD2
CSASILAGLSGANVLTF
TGCAGTGCTTCGATACTAGCGGGGCTTTCTGGGGCCAACGTCCTGACTTTC
>.|TRBV7-9|15|TRBJ2-1|.
CASSLASGSHNEQFF
TGTGCCAGCAGCTTAGCCTCCGGCTCCCACAATGAGCAGTTCTTC
>many|TRBV14|14|TRBJ1-1|.
CASSQEISRGKAFF
TGTGCCAGCAGCCAAGAAATCAGCCGGGGTAAAGCTTTCTTT
>many|TRBV5-6|12|TRBJ2-3|.
CASSWSRDTQYF
TGTGCCAGCAGCTGGTCGAGAGATACGCAGTATTTT
>many|TRBV18|14|TRBJ1-1|TRBD1
CASSPSGTGTEAFF
TGTGCCAGCTCACCCTCCGGGACAGGGACTGAAGCTTTCTTT